These 20 T cell receptor beta chains came from one sample sequenced in a study of identical twins. Each CDR3 protein is one row after TCRdb ran MiXCR on the 5' RACE reads. The profile shows some 96,000 distinct CDR3 sequences, about 5.6% of them singletons. Sequencing was carried out using memory T cells sorted from blood. The receptors stem from a woman between 50 and 59 years old in good health.

V gene TRBV5-1 combines with J gene TRBJ2-5; TRBD2 agrees at 10 bases. Germline-derived CDR1 and CDR2 are SGHRS and YFSETQ. CDR3 size: 19 residues. With 0 bases clipped from V and 1 base from J, the junction kept 12 bases outside the gene matches. In DNA form, the CDR3 reads TGCGCCAGCAGCTTGGCCCCGTCTAGCGGGGGAGGGGCCCAAGAGACCCAGTACTTC. Translated, it gives CASSLAPSSGGGAQETQYF.

The CDR3 bases are TGTGCCAGCAGCCCTTGGGGACTTATGGGTCCCAATGAGCAGTTCTTC. Translated, it gives CASSPWGLMGPNEQFF. V gene TRBV11-2 combines with J gene TRBJ2-1; TRBD2 might be the D (6 bases). CDR3 length: 16 amino acids. The germline V gene has CDR1 SGHAT and CDR2 FQNNGV. The V end was cut by 5 bases, the J end by 6 bases, with 20 bases between.

The chain recombines TRBV11-2 with TRBJ1-4, with a tentative D call TRBD1 (5 bases). V was cut by 2 bases and J by 0 bases, with 7 bases left in between. Germline V gene sequence: CDR1 SGHAT, CDR2 FQNNGV. This CDR3 is 15 amino acids long. CDR3 nucleotides: TGTGCCAGCAGCTTAACAGGAGCAACTAATGAAAAACTGTTTTTT. Translation: CASSLTGATNEKLFF.

In its sample, this clonotype was seen many times. The rearrangement uses TRBV5-1 and TRBJ2-2; D could derive from TRBD1 or TRBD2 (5 bases each). In germline, CDR1 is SGHRS, CDR2 YFSETQ. The CDR3 extends over 14 amino acids. Trimming removed 4 bases at V and 0 bases at J, with 7 bases between. CDR3 protein: CASSRDPNTGELFF. The CDR3 nucleotides are TGCGCCAGCAGCAGGGACCCGAACACCGGGGAGCTGTTTTTT.

The chain recombines TRBV12-3 or TRBV12-4 with TRBJ2-7, with D maybe TRBD1 (5 bases). V was trimmed by 5 bases and J by 1 base, leaving 9 bases between them. This CDR3 has 13 residues. This CDR3 reads CASSPQESYEQYV. CDR3 DNA sequence: TGTGCCAGCAGTCCACAGGAGTCCTACGAGCAGTACGTC.

This clonotype appeared many times. The chain carries TRBV2 and TRBJ2-7; weak D call: TRBD1 (6 bases). The CDR3 sequence is 15 residues long. Germline values: CDR1 SNHLY, CDR2 FYNNEI. Trimming removed 6 bases at V and 2 bases at J, with 17 bases between. As DNA, the CDR3 is TGTGCCAGCAGGGGGACAAGGGGACGACCCTACGAGCAGTACTTC. Its translation is CASRGTRGRPYEQYF.

This clonotype came up many times. DNA of the CDR3: TGTGCCAGCAGTTTATTGGGGCCTAATTCACCCCTCCACTTT. It translates to CASSLLGPNSPLHF. This chain connects TRBV27 to TRBJ1-6, with TRBD1 as a possible D gene (5 bases). The CDR3 extends over 14 amino acids. CDR1 MNHEY and CDR2 SMNVEV come from the germline V gene (reference sequence). Trimming shortened V by 1 base and J by 6 bases, and 7 bases separated the two germline ends.

In this sample, this clonotype turned up many times. The chain employs TRBV5-5 and TRBJ2-1; tentative D call: TRBD2 (5 bases). This CDR3 has 14 residues. Germline V gene data show CDR1 as SGHKS and CDR2 as YYEKEE (reference sequence). V was shortened by 0 bases and J by 9 bases, with 13 bases between the two germline ends. CDR3 amino acids: CASSLAGLRVEQFF. CDR3 nucleotides: TGTGCCAGCAGCTTGGCGGGCCTGCGGGTTGAGCAGTTCTTC.

This clonotype was counted at least ten times. The gene calls are TRBV20-1 and TRBJ1-1, with a tentative D call TRBD1 (5 bases). With 6 bases removed from V and 1 base from J, the gap between germline ends came to 12 bases. The CDR3 totals 13 residues. Germline assignment: CDR1 DFQATT and CDR2 SNEGSKA (reference sequence). The CDR3 protein is CSAADNSNTEAFF. CDR3 nucleotide sequence: TGCAGTGCGGCGGACAATTCGAACACTGAAGCTTTCTTT.

In its sample, this clonotype was seen many times. The chain is built from TRBV11-2 and TRBJ2-2, with a tentative D call TRBD2 (5 bases). The CDR3 has 14 residues. V lost 8 bases and J lost 5, with 15 bases in between. From germline, CDR1 is SGHAT and CDR2 FQNNGV. CDR3 in DNA: TGTGCCAGCGGAGGATCGACGGGGACCGGGGAGCTGTTTTTT. Amino acids: CASGGSTGTGELFF.

This clonotype was counted a few times. The chain carries TRBV20-1 and TRBJ2-7; 9 positions agree with TRBD2. CDR3 length: 16 amino acids. CDR1 and CDR2 from the germline V gene are DFQATT and SNEGSKA (reference sequence). The junction had 8 bases not matched to a gene; V was cut back by 0 bases and J by 2 bases. CDR3 amino acids: CSAREGWAGGPYEQYF. CDR3 nucleotide sequence: TGCAGTGCTAGAGAGGGATGGGCGGGAGGGCCCTACGAGCAGTACTTC.

Many counts were recorded for this clonotype. The chain has TRBV7-9 and TRBJ1-6; 9 bases are shared with TRBD1. Looked up from germline, CDR1 is SEHNR and CDR2 is FQNEAQ (reference sequence). The CDR3 spans 14 residues. With V trimmed by 5 bases and J by 9 bases, 5 bases remained unmatched. The CDR3 nucleotides read TGTGCCAGCAGCCCGGGACAGGGAACTTCACCCCTCCACTTT. Its protein is CASSPGQGTSPLHF.

This clonotype was seen more than once but under ten times. The chain joins TRBV6-2 or TRBV6-3 to TRBJ2-6; 9 nucleotides align to TRBD1. V gave up 7 bases and J gave up 4 bases; unmatched junction bases: 11. Germline V CDR1 and CDR2: MNHEY, SVGEGT. The CDR3 is 17 amino acids. This chain's CDR3 is CASINPTGGYGANVLTF. CDR3 bases: TGTGCCAGCATCAACCCCACAGGGGGCTACGGGGCCAACGTCCTGACTTTC.

This clonotype was counted between two and nine times. The rearrangement uses TRBV7-2 and TRBJ2-4; 9 bases fit TRBD2. The length of the CDR3 is 12 residues. Losses at the gene ends were 1 base for V and 15 bases for J; bases not matched to a gene: 4. Per germline, CDR1 SGHTA and CDR2 FQGNSA. The CDR3 is CASSLVGLAPYF. As DNA, the CDR3 is TGTGCCAGCAGCTTAGTGGGACTAGCCCCGTACTTC.

This clonotype came up many times. V and J are TRBV27 and TRBJ2-3; tentatively, D is TRBD2 (5 bases). Per the germline V gene, CDR1 is MNHEY and CDR2 is SMNVEV (reference sequence). The V end was cut by 5 bases, the J end by 1 base, with 16 bases between. The CDR3 covers 16 residues. CDR3 DNA sequence: TGTGCCAGCAGTCCGTGGGCTAGCCAACGCACAGATACGCAGTATTTT. The encoded protein is CASSPWASQRTDTQYF.

The CDR3 DNA reads TGTGCCTGGAGCCGCGGGACGGCTGATGGATCACCCCTCCACTTT. This sequence encodes CAWSRGTADGSPLHF. The chain joins TRBV30 to TRBJ1-6, with TRBD1 as a possible D gene (5 bases). The ends were cut back, 3 bases at V and 10 bases at J, with 19 bases in the middle. Germline V gene sequence: CDR1 GTSNPN, CDR2 SVGIG (reference sequence). CDR3 length: 15 amino acids.

This clonotype was counted many times. The chain combines TRBV27 with TRBJ2-1, with D maybe TRBD2 (5 bases). CDR3 length: 15 residues. Trimming removed 2 bases from V and 2 bases from J, with 10 bases in between. CDR1 MNHEY and CDR2 SMNVEV come from the germline V gene (reference sequence). CDR3 residues: CASSLESGTYNEQFF. DNA of the CDR3: TGTGCCAGCAGTTTAGAGAGCGGAACCTACAATGAGCAGTTCTTC.

The chain carries TRBV20-1 and TRBJ2-1, with TRBD2 identical over 14 bases. Germline V gene lookup returns CDR1 DFQATT and CDR2 SNEGSKA (reference sequence). The CDR3 has 15 amino acids. V shed 5 bases and J 6 bases; nucleotides not matched to a gene: 6. As DNA, the CDR3 is TGCAGTGCTTGGGGACTAGCGGGAGTCGGCAATGAGCAGTTCTTC. Its translation: CSAWGLAGVGNEQFF.

This clonotype was seen at least ten times. The chain employs TRBV5-1 and TRBJ1-6; D unclear. The CDR3 totals 14 residues. Looked up from germline, CDR1 is SGHRS and CDR2 is YFSETQ. V was clipped by 2 bases and J by 10 bases, with 13 bases between them. The CDR3 sequence: CASSFGDLGSPLHF. CDR3 DNA: TGCGCCAGCAGCTTCGGTGATTTGGGCTCACCCCTCCACTTT.

This clonotype appeared a few times. The chain links TRBV24-1 to TRBJ1-1, with D unclear. The CDR3 spans 17 residues. Germline V gene lookup returns CDR1 KGHDR and CDR2 SFDVKD. Trimming pared 2 bases from V and 1 base from J, leaving 16 bases between. Here the CDR3 reads CATSDSPSSRWNTEAFF. The DNA of the CDR3 is TGTGCCACCAGTGATTCCCCGTCGAGCAGATGGAACACTGAAGCTTTCTTT.